These 15 T cell receptor beta chains were all obtained from the same sample, sequenced in a study of cytomegalovirus exposure and HLA in healthy donors. Both 60 Vbeta primers and 13 Jbeta primers went into the PCR. TCRdb keeps only in-frame clones here, not all; method: immunoSEQ multiplex PCR. The sample carries some 150,000 clones, roughly 83% recorded once. Sequenced input: PBMCs. The receptors shown here come from a human donor in good health.

The chain has TRBV19 and TRBJ1-5; 7 bases are shared with TRBD1. Germline CDR1 and CDR2: LNHDA and SQIVND (reference sequence). The CDR3 has 17 amino acids. The trim removed 3 bases at V and 0 bases at J, leaving 8 bases unmatched. DNA for the CDR3: TGTGCCAGTAGTATGGGACAGCAATATTATAGCAATCAGCCCCAGCATTTT. It codes for CASSMGQQYYSNQPQHF.

The genes are TRBV27 and TRBJ2-7; TRBD1 matches at 9 bases. CDR1 and CDR2 from the germline V gene are MNHEY and SMNVEV (reference sequence). There are 15 residues in the CDR3. Trimming removed 6 bases from V and 1 base from J; junction bases left unmatched: 7. The CDR3 DNA follows: TGTGCCAGCAGCATACAGGGGGCAAGGTCCTACGAGCAGTACTTC. Encoded protein: CASSIQGARSYEQYF.

The rearrangement joins TRBV5-6 to TRBJ2-7, with TRBD2 matching over 9 bases. The trim removed 4 bases at V and 0 bases at J, leaving 5 bases unmatched. This CDR3 has 15 amino acids. The germline CDR1 and CDR2 sequences are SGHDT and YYEEEE. CDR3 nucleotide sequence: TGTGCCAGCAGCCGGGTACTAGCGGGCTCCTACGAGCAGTACTTC. As protein: CASSRVLAGSYEQYF.

The chain recombines TRBV5-1 with TRBJ1-1; D gene uncertain. Per germline, CDR1 SGHRS and CDR2 YFSETQ. V was cut by 0 bases and J by 1 base, with 10 bases left in between. The CDR3 has 15 residues. Here the CDR3 DNA reads TGCGCCAGCAGCTTGGATCCGGGGAGGAACACTGAAGCTTTCTTT. Its translation: CASSLDPGRNTEAFF.

Of note for this clone: Germline and junction disagree at one end, which may indicate a read error. The chain couples TRBV25-1 to TRBJ1-3; no clear D. Germline V lookup: CDR1 MGHDK, CDR2 SYGVNS. This CDR3 has 15 residues. The CDR3 loop reads CVSSGFRHSGNTIYF. DNA of the CDR3: TGTGTCAGCAGTGGGTTCCGACACTCTGGAAACACCATATATTTT.

This chain joins TRBV18 and TRBJ1-1; TRBD1 is a possible D gene (6 bases). V lost 5 bases to trimming and J lost 3 bases, with 16 bases between them. CDR3 length: 15 amino acids. Per the germline V gene, CDR1 is KGHSH and CDR2 is LQKENI. In DNA, the CDR3 is TGTGCCAGCTCAGGCCAAACAGGGTTGCACACTGAAGCTTTCTTT. This gives the protein CASSGQTGLHTEAFF.

The V gene is TRBV7-3, the J gene TRBJ1-1, with 7 bases that match TRBD1. The germline CDR1 and CDR2 sequences are SGHTA and FQGTGA. CDR3 length equals 15 residues. With 2 bases clipped from V and 3 bases from J, the junction kept 6 bases outside the gene matches. CDR3 sequence reads: CASSLGGGRYTEAFF. The CDR3 DNA is TGTGCCAGCAGCTTAGGAGGGGGCAGGTACACTGAAGCTTTCTTT.

This chain uses TRBV5-8 with TRBJ2-2, with D unclear. V dropped 0 bases and J dropped 1 base, with 7 bases sitting between them. From germline, CDR1 is SGHTS and CDR2 YDEGEE. The CDR3 is 15 amino acids. CDR3 protein: CASSLEQKNTGELFF. In DNA form, the CDR3 reads TGTGCCAGCAGCTTGGAACAGAAGAACACCGGGGAGCTGTTTTTT.

The chain links TRBV15 to TRBJ2-7; 11 bases align to TRBD2. This CDR3 is 19 amino acids long. In germline, CDR1 is LNHNV, CDR2 YYDKDF (reference sequence). V was clipped by 5 bases and J by 0 bases; unmatched bases: 15. The CDR3 bases are TGTGCCACCAGCGGCATAGATCCCGGGACTAGCGGATACTCCTACGAGCAGTACTTC. Translated: CATSGIDPGTSGYSYEQYF.

The genes are TRBV25-1 and TRBJ1-1; D not resolved. CDR1 and CDR2 from the germline V gene are MGHDK and SYGVNS. There are 11 residues in the CDR3. The ends were cut back, 8 bases at V and 4 bases at J, with 8 bases in the middle. The CDR3 spells CASEGATEAFF. The CDR3 coding sequence is TGTGCCAGCGAGGGAGCCACTGAAGCTTTCTTT.

A word on this clone: The junction departs from the called germline gene at one end, perhaps through a read error. The gene calls are TRBV7-2 and TRBJ1-2; no firm D call. Germline assignment: CDR1 SGHTA and CDR2 FQGNSA. The CDR3 is made up of 12 amino acids. The CDR3 region has the DNA TGTGCCAGCAGCCCTAACAACTATGGCTACCCCTTC. This gives the protein CASSPNNYGYPF.

CDR3 nucleotides: TGTGCCAGCAGCCAGACTAGCGCGAGCTCCTACGAGCAGTACTTC. It codes for CASSQTSASSYEQYF. V gene TRBV28 combines with J gene TRBJ2-7; 8 bases match TRBD2. V lost 6 bases to trimming and J lost 0 bases; unmatched junction nucleotides: 7. CDR3 length equals 15 residues. CDR1 is MDHEN and CDR2 is SYDVKM in the germline V gene.

The chain uses TRBV5-4 and TRBJ2-1, with 8 bases matching TRBD1. Unmatched junction bases numbered 5, after V lost 0 bases and J lost 6 bases. The germline CDR1 and CDR2 sequences are SGHNT and YYREEE (reference sequence). The CDR3 spans 15 residues. This CDR3 reads CASSLVGQGPNEQFF. The CDR3 region has the DNA TGTGCCAGCAGCTTGGTAGGACAGGGACCCAATGAGCAGTTCTTC.

The chain couples TRBV19 to TRBJ2-4; the D is unclear. Trimming took 7 bases from V and 0 from J, leaving 13 bases between them. Germline-derived CDR1 and CDR2 are LNHDA and SQIVND (reference sequence). This CDR3 is built from 15 residues. The CDR3 sequence is CASTWADRAKNIQYF. CDR3 DNA sequence: TGTGCCAGTACTTGGGCCGACCGAGCCAAAAACATTCAGTACTTC.

This chain connects TRBV9 to TRBJ2-7; D gene unclear. The V end lost 3 bases, the J end lost 4 bases, and 14 bases lay between the germline ends. The CDR3 is 14 amino acids. Per the germline V gene, CDR1 is SGDLS and CDR2 is YYNGEE. The CDR3 DNA is TGTGCCAGCAGCGCCCGGGTTGCTGGGTACGAGCAGTACTTC. It is translated as CASSARVAGYEQYF.